Shown below are 3 T cell receptor beta chains from a single sample sequenced in a study of blood T cell repertoires in COVID-19. Clones were sequenced by immunoSEQ multiplex PCR, and TCRdb holds only the in-frame ones, with some missing. This table has under 95,000 clones, roughly 84% appearing once. The sequenced sample was peripheral blood. The receptors stem from a woman older than 75 with acute or convalescent COVID-19.

The rearrangement uses TRBV6-1 and TRBJ2-7; D might be TRBD1 (6 bases). Per the germline V gene, CDR1 is MNHNS and CDR2 is SASEGT. The V end was cut by 2 bases, the J end by 6 bases, with 14 bases between. The CDR3 runs 14 residues. CDR3 sequence reads: CASSERGTPSEQYF. CDR3 nucleotide sequence: TGTGCCAGCAGTGAAAGGGGGACGCCTTCCGAGCAGTACTTC.

The rearrangement links TRBV5-1 to TRBJ1-6, with D tentatively TRBD1 (5 bases). The CDR3 extends over 15 amino acids. Trimming cost V 1 base and J 10 bases, with 15 bases left between them. The V gene's germline CDR1 is SGHRS and CDR2 YFSETQ. CDR3 loop: CASSLMRDAGSPLHF. The CDR3 DNA is TGCGCCAGCAGCTTGATGCGGGACGCGGGCTCACCCCTCCACTTT.

The rearrangement joins TRBV5-1 to TRBJ1-3, with 7 bases that match TRBD1. V shed 4 bases and J 4 bases; nucleotides not matched to a gene: 2. The CDR3 extends over 13 amino acids. From germline, CDR1 is SGHRS and CDR2 YFSETQ. The CDR3 DNA sequence: TGCGCCAGCAGCACGACAGGGGGAAACACCATATATTTT. This translates into CASSTTGGNTIYF.